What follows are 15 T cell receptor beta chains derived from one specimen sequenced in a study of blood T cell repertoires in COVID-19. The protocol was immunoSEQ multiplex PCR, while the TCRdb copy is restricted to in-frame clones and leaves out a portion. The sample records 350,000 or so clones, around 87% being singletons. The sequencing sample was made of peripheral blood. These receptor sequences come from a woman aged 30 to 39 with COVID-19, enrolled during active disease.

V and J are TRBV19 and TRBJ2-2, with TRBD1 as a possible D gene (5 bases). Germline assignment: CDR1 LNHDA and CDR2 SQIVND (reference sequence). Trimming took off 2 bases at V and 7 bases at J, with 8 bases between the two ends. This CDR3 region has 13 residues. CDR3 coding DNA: TGTGCCAGTAGTATACAGGGTCGCGGGGAGCTGTTTTTT. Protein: CASSIQGRGELFF.

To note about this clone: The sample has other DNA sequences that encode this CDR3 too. The CDR3 DNA reads TGTGCCAGCAGCCAAGGGGTGGCCAGGGGAAGATATGGCTACACCTTC. It translates to CASSQGVARGRYGYTF. V is TRBV3-1 (or the pseudogene TRBV3-2) and J is TRBJ1-2, with D perhaps matching TRBD1 (6 bases). V lost 1 base and J 5 bases, leaving 17 bases between the germline ends. The CDR3 is made up of 16 amino acids. Germline CDR1 LGHDT, CDR2 YNNKEL (reference sequence).

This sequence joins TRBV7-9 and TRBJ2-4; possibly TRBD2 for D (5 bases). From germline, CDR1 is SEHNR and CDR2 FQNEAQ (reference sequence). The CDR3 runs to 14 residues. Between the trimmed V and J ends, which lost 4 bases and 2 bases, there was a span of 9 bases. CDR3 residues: CASSYGISKNIQYF. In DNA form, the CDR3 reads TGTGCCAGCAGCTACGGGATATCCAAAAACATTCAGTACTTC.

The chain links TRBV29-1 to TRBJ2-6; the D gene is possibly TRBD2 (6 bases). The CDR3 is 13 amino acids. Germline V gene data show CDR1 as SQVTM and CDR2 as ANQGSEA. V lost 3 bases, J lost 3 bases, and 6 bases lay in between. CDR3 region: CSVDGGGANVLTF. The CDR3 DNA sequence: TGCAGCGTTGACGGGGGTGGGGCCAACGTCCTGACTTTC.

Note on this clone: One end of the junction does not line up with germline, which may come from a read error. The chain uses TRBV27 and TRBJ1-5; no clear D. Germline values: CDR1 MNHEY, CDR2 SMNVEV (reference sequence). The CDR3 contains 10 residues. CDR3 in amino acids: CASSLSNSDF. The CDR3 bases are TGTGCCAGCAGTTTATCGAATTCGGATTTT.

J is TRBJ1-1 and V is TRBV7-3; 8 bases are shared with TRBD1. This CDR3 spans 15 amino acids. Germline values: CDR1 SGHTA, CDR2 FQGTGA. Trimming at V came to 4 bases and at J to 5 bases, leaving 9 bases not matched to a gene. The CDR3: CASSSPRTGRTEAFF. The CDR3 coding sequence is TGTGCCAGCAGCTCCCCCCGGACAGGGAGAACTGAAGCTTTCTTT.

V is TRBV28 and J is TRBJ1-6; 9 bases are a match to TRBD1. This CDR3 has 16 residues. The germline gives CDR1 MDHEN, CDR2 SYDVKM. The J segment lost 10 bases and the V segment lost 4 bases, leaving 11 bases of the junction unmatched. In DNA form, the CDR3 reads TGTGCCAGCAGTTCTCTGGGACAGGGCGAGGGGTCACCCCTCCACTTT. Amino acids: CASSSLGQGEGSPLHF.

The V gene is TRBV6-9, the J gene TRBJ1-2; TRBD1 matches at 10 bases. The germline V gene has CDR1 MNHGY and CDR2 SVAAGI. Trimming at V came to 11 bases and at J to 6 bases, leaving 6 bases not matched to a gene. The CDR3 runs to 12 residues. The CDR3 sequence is CAVPGTGDGYTF. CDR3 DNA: TGTGCCGTTCCCGGGACAGGGGATGGCTACACCTTC.

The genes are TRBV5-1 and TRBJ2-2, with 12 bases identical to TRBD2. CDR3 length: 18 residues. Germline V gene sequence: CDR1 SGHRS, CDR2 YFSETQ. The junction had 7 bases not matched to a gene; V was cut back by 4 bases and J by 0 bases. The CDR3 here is CASSRLAGGTANTGELFF. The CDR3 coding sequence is TGCGCCAGCAGCCGTCTAGCGGGAGGGACCGCGAACACCGGGGAGCTGTTTTTT.

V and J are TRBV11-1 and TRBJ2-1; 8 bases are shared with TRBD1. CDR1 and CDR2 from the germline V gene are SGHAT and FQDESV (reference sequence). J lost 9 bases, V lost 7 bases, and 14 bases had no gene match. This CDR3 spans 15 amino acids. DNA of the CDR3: TGTGCCAGCACTCCGCGGACAGGGCTCGCGCGTGAGCAGTTCTTC. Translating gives CASTPRTGLAREQFF.

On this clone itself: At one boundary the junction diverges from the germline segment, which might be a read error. CDR3 sequence (DNA): TGTGCCAGCAGTTCCCCCGCCGGGGGGTCAACCTTC. It specifies CASSSPAGGSTF. This chain links TRBV28 with TRBJ2-7, with 7 bases that match TRBD2. CDR1 MDHEN and CDR2 SYDVKM come from the germline V gene. This CDR3 comprises 12 residues.

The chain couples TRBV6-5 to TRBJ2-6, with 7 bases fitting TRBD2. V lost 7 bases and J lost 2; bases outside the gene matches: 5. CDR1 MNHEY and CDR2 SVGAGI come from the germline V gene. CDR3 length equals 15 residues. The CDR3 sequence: CASILGGAGANVLTF. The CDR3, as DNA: TGTGCCAGCATCCTTGGGGGGGCTGGGGCCAACGTCCTGACTTTC.

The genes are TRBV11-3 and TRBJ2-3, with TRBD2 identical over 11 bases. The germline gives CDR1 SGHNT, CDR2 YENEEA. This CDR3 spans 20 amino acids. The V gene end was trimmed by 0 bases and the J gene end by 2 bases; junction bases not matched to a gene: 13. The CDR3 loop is CASSLDRHQLAGVHTDTQYF. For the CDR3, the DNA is TGTGCCAGCAGCTTAGATCGTCACCAACTAGCGGGAGTACACACAGATACGCAGTATTTT.

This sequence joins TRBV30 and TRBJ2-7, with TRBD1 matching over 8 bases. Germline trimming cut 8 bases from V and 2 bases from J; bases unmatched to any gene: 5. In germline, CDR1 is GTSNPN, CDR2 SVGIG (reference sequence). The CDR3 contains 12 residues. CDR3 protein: CATGQGTYEQYF. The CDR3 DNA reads TGTGCCACCGGACAGGGAACCTACGAGCAGTACTTC.

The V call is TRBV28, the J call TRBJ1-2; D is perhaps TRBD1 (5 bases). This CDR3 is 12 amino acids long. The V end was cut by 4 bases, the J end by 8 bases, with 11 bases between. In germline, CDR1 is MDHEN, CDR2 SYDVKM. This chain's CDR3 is CASSWTQRGYTF. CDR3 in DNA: TGTGCCAGCAGTTGGACACAACGGGGCTACACCTTC.